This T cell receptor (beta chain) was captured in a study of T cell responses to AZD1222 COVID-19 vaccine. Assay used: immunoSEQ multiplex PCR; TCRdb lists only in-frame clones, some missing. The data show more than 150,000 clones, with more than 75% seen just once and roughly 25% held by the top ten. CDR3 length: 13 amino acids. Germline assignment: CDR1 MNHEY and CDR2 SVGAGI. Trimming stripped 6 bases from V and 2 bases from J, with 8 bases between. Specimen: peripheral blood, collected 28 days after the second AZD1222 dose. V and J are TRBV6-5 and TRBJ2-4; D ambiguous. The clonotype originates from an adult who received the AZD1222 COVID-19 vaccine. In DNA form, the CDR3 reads TGTGCCAGCAGCGGTAGCTCCAAAAACATTCAGTACTTC. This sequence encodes CASSGSSKNIQYF.